This T cell receptor beta chain was recorded in a study of identical twins. The CDR3 sequence is 15 residues long. Germline CDR1 is DFQATT and CDR2 is SNEGSKA (reference sequence). Trimming shortened V by 1 base and J by 5 bases, and 17 bases separated the two germline ends. TCRdb called the 5' RACE reads again in MiXCR, with one record for every CDR3 protein. The sample records 1.5 million to 2 million distinct CDR3 sequences, under 35% being singletons. Turning to this clonotype: Its antigen is still unknown.

General study findings and limits: Invariant populations such as MAIT and iNKT cells could partly muddle zero-insertion analyses. Low generation probability was overrepresented in out-of-frame alpha sequences shared by twins.

Source material: cord blood. The chain uses TRBV20-1 and TRBJ2-5; D is perhaps TRBD1 (6 bases). This clonotype originated in a newborn girl in good health. CDR3 protein: CSARAGQSWEETQYF. The CDR3 DNA is TGCAGTGCTAGAGCTGGACAGTCGTGGGAGGAGACCCAGTACTTC.